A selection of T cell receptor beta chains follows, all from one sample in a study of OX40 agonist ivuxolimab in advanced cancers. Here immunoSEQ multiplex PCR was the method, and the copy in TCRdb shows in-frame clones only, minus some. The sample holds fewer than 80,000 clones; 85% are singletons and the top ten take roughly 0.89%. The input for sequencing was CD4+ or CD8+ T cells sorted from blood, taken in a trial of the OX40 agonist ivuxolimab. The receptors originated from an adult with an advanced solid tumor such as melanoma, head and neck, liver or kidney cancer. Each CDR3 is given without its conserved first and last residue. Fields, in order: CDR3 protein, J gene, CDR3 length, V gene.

cdr3_aa: ASTLDRSYGYT; j_call: TRBJ1-2; cdr3_length: 11; v_call: TRBV5-4
cdr3_aa: ASSYSYSNQPQH; j_call: TRBJ1-5; cdr3_length: 12; v_call: TRBV6-5
cdr3_aa: ASSSQGTGGTEAF; j_call: TRBJ1-1; cdr3_length: 13; v_call: TRBV7-9
cdr3_aa: ASSSTGSTEAF; j_call: TRBJ1-1; cdr3_length: 11; v_call: TRBV7-2
cdr3_aa: ASSLDKSLTYEQY; j_call: TRBJ2-7; cdr3_length: 13; v_call: TRBV11-1
cdr3_aa: ASTNQGGSGYGYT; j_call: TRBJ1-2; cdr3_length: 13; v_call: TRBV27
cdr3_aa: ASRLGAGGMNEQF; j_call: TRBJ2-1; cdr3_length: 13; v_call: TRBV19
cdr3_aa: ASSFRGGTYNEQF; j_call: TRBJ2-1; cdr3_length: 13; v_call: TRBV5-5
cdr3_aa: ASNWGDQPQH; j_call: TRBJ1-5; cdr3_length: 10; v_call: TRBV19
cdr3_aa: ASIPQAANEKLF; j_call: TRBJ1-4; cdr3_length: 12; v_call: TRBV28
cdr3_aa: ASSQGQGLEKLF; j_call: TRBJ1-4; cdr3_length: 12; v_call: TRBV4-1
cdr3_aa: ASSWAVNTEAF; j_call: TRBJ1-1; cdr3_length: 11; v_call: TRBV7-2
cdr3_aa: ASSTTLEYRF; j_call: TRBJ2-1; cdr3_length: 10; v_call: TRBV7-2
cdr3_aa: ASSEPRRQVFADTQY; j_call: TRBJ2-3; cdr3_length: 15; v_call: TRBV6-1